Listed below are T cell receptor beta chains from one sample, sequenced in a study of PD-L1 blockade in urothelial cancer. The data were produced by immunoSEQ multiplex PCR, yet TCRdb's version contains in-frame clones alone and is incomplete. The table has tens of thousands of clones, over 70% seen once. Material: PBMCs, obtained around atezolizumab (anti-PD-L1) treatment. These receptors all stem from a man aged 65 to 79 with urothelial cancer. Each CDR3 is given with its conserved first and last residue. Each record gives: J gene, clone size, D gene, V gene, CDR3 protein, CDR3 DNA. A D gene is named only where the DNA matches it firmly. Size is omitted from some rows. Given values are once, few, many or a class for expanded clones.

J gene: TRBJ2-7
clone size: .
D gene: .
V gene: TRBV14
CDR3 protein: CASSRYRENYEQYF
CDR3 DNA: TGTGCCAGCAGCCGCTACAGGGAAAACTACGAGCAGTACTTC

J gene: TRBJ2-3
clone size: .
D gene: .
V gene: TRBV6-6
CDR3 protein: CASSYPRGLGTDTQYF
CDR3 DNA: TGTGCCAGCAGTTACCCGCGGGGTTTGGGCACAGATACGCAGTATTTT

J gene: TRBJ2-7
clone size: .
D gene: .
V gene: TRBV10-2
CDR3 protein: CASSEEVYYEQYF
CDR3 DNA: TGCGCCAGCAGTGAGGAGGTTTACTACGAGCAGTACTTC

J gene: TRBJ1-4
clone size: .
D gene: TRBD1
V gene: TRBV5-6
CDR3 protein: CASSPGTGREKLFF
CDR3 DNA: TGTGCCAGCAGCCCCGGGACAGGGCGCGAAAAACTGTTTTTT

J gene: TRBJ2-1
clone size: .
D gene: .
V gene: TRBV9
CDR3 protein: CASSVDRDYEQFF
CDR3 DNA: TGTGCCAGCAGCGTAGACAGGGATTACGAGCAGTTCTTC

J gene: TRBJ2-3
clone size: once
D gene: .
V gene: TRBV9
CDR3 protein: CASSVGLGGGNRFTDTQYF
CDR3 DNA: TGTGCCAGCAGCGTAGGGCTTGGAGGAGGCAATCGGTTCACAGATACGCAGTATTTT

J gene: TRBJ2-5
clone size: .
D gene: .
V gene: TRBV5-1
CDR3 protein: CASSLAPGLQETQYF
CDR3 DNA: TGCGCCAGCAGCTTGGCGCCAGGACTCCAAGAGACCCAGTACTTC

J gene: TRBJ2-5
clone size: .
D gene: TRBD2
V gene: TRBV2
CDR3 protein: CASCLAGGRETQYF
CDR3 DNA: TGTGCCAGCTGCCTAGCGGGAGGGCGAGAGACCCAGTACTTC

J gene: TRBJ2-1
clone size: .
D gene: .
V gene: TRBV4-1
CDR3 protein: CASSQEATSGYNEQFF
CDR3 DNA: TGCGCCAGCAGCCAAGAAGCGACCTCTGGCTACAATGAGCAGTTCTTC

J gene: TRBJ2-7
clone size: .
D gene: .
V gene: TRBV4-1
CDR3 protein: CASSLGLIGYEQYF
CDR3 DNA: TGCGCCAGCAGCCTAGGACTGATTGGGTACGAGCAGTACTTC

J gene: TRBJ2-7
clone size: .
D gene: .
V gene: TRBV27
CDR3 protein: CASSLGGNSYEQYF
CDR3 DNA: TGTGCCAGCAGTTTAGGGGGCAACTCCTACGAGCAGTACTTC

J gene: TRBJ2-7
clone size: .
D gene: .
V gene: TRBV10-2
CDR3 protein: CASSESYGGAAYEQYF
CDR3 DNA: TGCGCCAGCAGTGAGTCGTATGGGGGGGCAGCCTACGAGCAGTACTTC

J gene: TRBJ1-3
clone size: .
D gene: .
V gene: TRBV11-2
CDR3 protein: CASSLDRPGSGNTIYF
CDR3 DNA: TGTGCCAGCAGCTTAGATCGCCCCGGCTCTGGAAACACCATATATTTT

J gene: TRBJ2-7
clone size: .
D gene: .
V gene: TRBV19
CDR3 protein: CASSIGQAAKQYF
CDR3 DNA: TGTGCCAGTAGTATAGGTCAGGCTGCTAAGCAGTACTTC

J gene: TRBJ2-4
clone size: .
D gene: .
V gene: TRBV6-1
CDR3 protein: CASSEAGGSVYIQYF
CDR3 DNA: TGTGCCAGCAGTGAAGCCGGGGGTTCGGTGTACATTCAGTACTTC

J gene: TRBJ2-2
clone size: once
D gene: .
V gene: TRBV18
CDR3 protein: CASSPNRGGDTGELFF
CDR3 DNA: TGTGCCAGCTCACCGAACAGGGGAGGCGACACCGGGGAGCTGTTTTTT

J gene: TRBJ2-3
clone size: .
D gene: TRBD1
V gene: TRBV5-4
CDR3 protein: CASSLEQGAGTDTQYF
CDR3 DNA: TGTGCCAGCAGCTTGGAACAGGGGGCTGGCACAGATACGCAGTATTTT

J gene: TRBJ1-5
clone size: .
D gene: .
V gene: TRBV5-5
CDR3 protein: CASSLLGAGDQPQHF
CDR3 DNA: TGTGCCAGCAGCTTGCTTGGCGCGGGGGATCAGCCCCAGCATTTT

J gene: TRBJ2-3
clone size: .
D gene: .
V gene: TRBV7-2
CDR3 protein: CASSRSTDTQYF
CDR3 DNA: TGTGCCAGCAGCCGTAGCACAGATACGCAGTATTTT

J gene: TRBJ1-5
clone size: once
D gene: .
V gene: TRBV10-2
CDR3 protein: CASSARAGDRRSNQPQHF
CDR3 DNA: TGCGCCAGCAGTGCGCGGGCAGGGGACCGGCGGAGCAATCAGCCCCAGCATTTT

J gene: TRBJ2-4
clone size: .
D gene: TRBD1
V gene: TRBV10-3
CDR3 protein: CAISESSDRTQIQYF
CDR3 DNA: TGTGCCATCAGTGAGTCTTCGGACAGGACGCAGATTCAGTACTTC

J gene: TRBJ1-1
clone size: .
D gene: .
V gene: TRBV5-8
CDR3 protein: CASSFGTTEAFF
CDR3 DNA: TGTGCCAGCAGCTTTGGCACCACTGAAGCTTTCTTT

J gene: TRBJ2-7
clone size: .
D gene: TRBD2
V gene: TRBV29-1
CDR3 protein: CSATGTETSGSTYEQYF
CDR3 DNA: TGCAGCGCCACCGGGACAGAAACTAGCGGGAGTACTTACGAGCAGTACTTC

J gene: TRBJ1-4
clone size: .
D gene: .
V gene: TRBV5-1
CDR3 protein: CASSLPGINEKLFF
CDR3 DNA: TGCGCCAGCAGCTTACCAGGGATTAATGAAAAACTGTTTTTT

J gene: TRBJ2-7
clone size: .
D gene: .
V gene: TRBV5-6
CDR3 protein: CASSLGGDYEQYF
CDR3 DNA: TGTGCCAGCAGCTTAGGAGGAGACTACGAGCAGTACTTC

J gene: TRBJ2-7
clone size: .
D gene: TRBD2
V gene: TRBV6-5
CDR3 protein: CASSYSTSGRGEQYF
CDR3 DNA: TGTGCCAGCAGTTACTCGACTAGCGGGAGGGGAGAGCAGTACTTC

J gene: TRBJ1-1
clone size: few
D gene: .
V gene: TRBV4-1
CDR3 protein: CASSHTPAPGYEAFF
CDR3 DNA: TGCGCCAGCAGCCACACCCCTGCACCGGGTTATGAAGCTTTCTTT

J gene: TRBJ1-5
clone size: .
D gene: .
V gene: TRBV2
CDR3 protein: CASSGTGNQPQHF
CDR3 DNA: TGTGCCAGCAGTGGGACGGGGAATCAGCCCCAGCATTTT

J gene: TRBJ1-2
clone size: few
D gene: .
V gene: TRBV18
CDR3 protein: CASSPSGAFGYTF
CDR3 DNA: TGTGCCAGCTCACCTTCAGGGGCGTTTGGCTACACCTTC

J gene: TRBJ1-1
clone size: .
D gene: .
V gene: TRBV13
CDR3 protein: CASSIGGRISFEAFF
CDR3 DNA: TGTGCCAGCAGCATCGGGGGGCGGATATCCTTTGAAGCTTTCTTT

J gene: TRBJ1-2
clone size: few
D gene: .
V gene: TRBV19
CDR3 protein: CASSQAGVGGYTF
CDR3 DNA: TGTGCCAGTAGTCAAGCAGGGGTCGGTGGCTACACCTTC

J gene: TRBJ1-2
clone size: .
D gene: .
V gene: TRBV21-1
CDR3 protein: CASSKVRRNGLNYGYTF
CDR3 DNA: TGTGCCAGCAGTAAAGTTCGGAGAAACGGCCTGAACTATGGCTACACCTTC

J gene: TRBJ2-3
clone size: .
D gene: TRBD2
V gene: TRBV7-3
CDR3 protein: CASSSLAVGSTDTQYF
CDR3 DNA: TGTGCCAGCAGTTCTCTAGCGGTTGGTAGCACAGATACGCAGTATTTT

J gene: TRBJ2-2
clone size: .
D gene: .
V gene: TRBV5-5
CDR3 protein: CASSLSPGANTGELFF
CDR3 DNA: TGTGCCAGCAGCTTGTCCCCCGGGGCGAACACCGGGGAGCTGTTTTTT

J gene: TRBJ2-1
clone size: .
D gene: .
V gene: TRBV15
CDR3 protein: CATSGTGRGYEQFF
CDR3 DNA: TGTGCCACCAGCGGGACGGGCAGGGGCTATGAGCAGTTCTTC

J gene: TRBJ2-5
clone size: .
D gene: TRBD1
V gene: TRBV12-5
CDR3 protein: CASGPRTGKETQYF
CDR3 DNA: TGTGCTAGTGGTCCGCGGACAGGGAAGGAGACCCAGTACTTC

J gene: TRBJ2-5
clone size: .
D gene: .
V gene: TRBV19
CDR3 protein: CASSPLGQQETQYF
CDR3 DNA: TGTGCCAGTAGCCCGCTGGGGCAGCAAGAGACCCAGTACTTC

J gene: TRBJ2-1
clone size: .
D gene: TRBD2
V gene: TRBV5-1
CDR3 protein: CASSLEPGLAGDRYNEQFF
CDR3 DNA: TGCGCCAGCAGCTTGGAACCGGGACTAGCGGGTGACCGCTACAATGAGCAGTTCTTC

J gene: TRBJ2-1
clone size: .
D gene: TRBD1
V gene: TRBV6-6
CDR3 protein: CASSFRDRTGNEQFF
CDR3 DNA: TGTGCCAGCAGTTTCCGGGACAGAACTGGGAATGAGCAGTTCTTC

J gene: TRBJ1-5
clone size: .
D gene: TRBD1
V gene: TRBV5-6
CDR3 protein: CASSLAGTGNQPQHF
CDR3 DNA: TGTGCCAGCAGCTTGGCCGGGACAGGGAATCAGCCCCAGCATTTT

J gene: TRBJ1-1
clone size: .
D gene: TRBD1
V gene: TRBV25-1
CDR3 protein: CASMRGQNTEAFF
CDR3 DNA: TGTGCCAGCATGAGGGGGCAAAACACTGAAGCTTTCTTT

J gene: TRBJ2-1
clone size: .
D gene: TRBD2
V gene: TRBV13
CDR3 protein: CASSLDPRGAGSGEQFF
CDR3 DNA: TGTGCCAGCAGCTTAGACCCTAGAGGAGCGGGATCGGGTGAGCAGTTCTTC